This T cell receptor beta chain was obtained from a study of blood T cell repertoires in COVID-19. The overall study: Donors in the United States, Italy and Spain gave samples during acute or convalescent COVID-19.

V shed 1 base and J shed 1 base, with 6 bases lying between them. Germline V gene sequence: CDR1 SGHKS, CDR2 YYEKEE (reference sequence). The CDR3 covers 15 residues. Using immunoSEQ multiplex PCR, the repertoire was profiled, and TCRdb retains in-frame clones only, with some absent. Counted here are about 62,000 clones, around 84% occurring once; the ten biggest clones make up more than 0.9%. Sample: peripheral blood. The origin of this receptor is a man in his 70s with acute or convalescent COVID-19. V usage is TRBV5-5 and J usage is TRBJ2-6, with D perhaps TRBD2 (5 bases). CDR3 residues: CASSLSGSGANVLTF. DNA of the CDR3: TGTGCCAGCAGCTTGTCGGGGTCTGGGGCCAACGTCCTGACTTTC.